This TCR beta chain originates from a study of blood T cell repertoires in COVID-19. Study in general: PBMCs, B-cell-depleted T cells, or T cells were the source of the cDNA or gDNA that made up the material.

As handled by the study authors: It was from reference gene primer amplification that nucleated cell counts were estimated. Repertoires were generated with immunoSEQ multiplex PCR, while TCRdb's copy carries only in-frame clones and drops some. V and J calls plus clone size are reproduced from that table; the DNA served to infer D and trimming. Among approximately 170,000 clones listed, nearly 90% were seen once. In germline, CDR1 is MNHEY, CDR2 SVGAGI. CDR3 length: 13 residues. Between the trimmed V and J ends, which lost 5 bases and 2 bases, there was a span of 10 bases. The sequencing sample was made of peripheral blood. The rearrangement joins TRBV6-5 to TRBJ2-7; D not resolved. The source is a man younger than 35 who had recovered from COVID-19. The CDR3 DNA reads TGTGCCAGCAGTCCCCCCAGCGCCTACGAGCAGTACTTC. It yields the protein CASSPPSAYEQYF.